This is a list of T cell receptor beta chains from one sample in a study of radiotherapy plus CTLA-4 blockade in lung cancer. The assay was immunoSEQ multiplex PCR, and TCRdb's table has in-frame clones only and misses some. The sample consists of roughly 97,000 clones, under 85% of them appearing once. The sample here was peripheral blood, taken from a patient treated with radiotherapy plus ipilimumab. The source of these receptors is a human donor with non-small cell lung cancer who had a partial response to radiotherapy plus ipilimumab. Some clones in this sample may be carry-over from other donors' samples. Both conserved end residues are part of each CDR3. A D gene is named only where the DNA matches it firmly. The listing skips clone size in some rows; elsewhere it reads once, few, many or a size class.

d_call: NA; v_call: TRBV7-2; j_call: TRBJ2-7; clone_size: NA; cdr3_nt: TGTGCCAGCAGCTTCCGGGACAACCCCTACGAGCAGTACTTC; cdr3_aa: CASSFRDNPYEQYF
d_call: TRBD1; v_call: TRBV5-4; j_call: TRBJ2-2; clone_size: NA; cdr3_nt: TGTGCCAGCAGCTCCGGGACAGGTGACACCGGGGAGCTGTTTTTT; cdr3_aa: CASSSGTGDTGELFF
d_call: TRBD2; v_call: TRBV6-5; j_call: TRBJ2-3; clone_size: NA; cdr3_nt: TGTGCCAGCGGACTAGCGGGGGCCTGGGGAGATACGCAGTATTTT; cdr3_aa: CASGLAGAWGDTQYF
d_call: NA; v_call: TRBV28; j_call: TRBJ1-5; clone_size: NA; cdr3_nt: TGTGCCAGCAGTTTTCCTTACCAGGGTGCGGGGAAGCCCCAGCATTTT; cdr3_aa: CASSFPYQGAGKPQHF
d_call: TRBD2; v_call: TRBV7-8; j_call: TRBJ2-3; clone_size: NA; cdr3_nt: TGTGCCAGCAGCCCCCGCCCCACCCGGGGGGCAGATACGCAGTATTTT; cdr3_aa: CASSPRPTRGADTQYF
d_call: NA; v_call: TRBV19; j_call: TRBJ1-4; clone_size: NA; cdr3_nt: TGTGCCAGTAGTATCCTCGGAGCTAATGAAAAACTGTTTTTT; cdr3_aa: CASSILGANEKLFF
d_call: NA; v_call: TRBV9; j_call: TRBJ1-4; clone_size: once; cdr3_nt: TGTGCCAGCAGCGTAGGAAGTCAGGGTTTTAATGAAAAACTGTTTTTT; cdr3_aa: CASSVGSQGFNEKLFF
d_call: NA; v_call: TRBV20-1; j_call: TRBJ2-7; clone_size: NA; cdr3_nt: TGCAGTGCAGAGAACAGGGTCGAGCAGTACTTC; cdr3_aa: CSAENRVEQYF
d_call: NA; v_call: TRBV5-5; j_call: TRBJ2-5; clone_size: NA; cdr3_nt: TGTGCCAGCAGCTTTAAAGAGACCCAGTACTTC; cdr3_aa: CASSFKETQYF
d_call: TRBD2; v_call: TRBV30; j_call: TRBJ2-7; clone_size: NA; cdr3_nt: TGTGCCGGAACCCGTAGCGGGAGGAGAAGGGAGCAGTACTTC; cdr3_aa: CAGTRSGRRREQYF
d_call: TRBD1; v_call: TRBV13; j_call: TRBJ2-5; clone_size: NA; cdr3_nt: TGTGCCAGCAGCTTCGGGACAGGGGAGCAGTACTTC; cdr3_aa: CASSFGTGEQYF
d_call: NA; v_call: TRBV6-5; j_call: TRBJ2-5; clone_size: NA; cdr3_nt: TGTGCCAGCAGGGGGGGGGCTCGGGAGACCCAGTACTTC; cdr3_aa: CASRGGARETQYF
d_call: TRBD2; v_call: TRBV5-1; j_call: TRBJ2-5; clone_size: NA; cdr3_nt: TGCGCCAGCAGCCAAAAACTAGCGGAGGAGACCCAGTACTTC; cdr3_aa: CASSQKLAEETQYF
d_call: TRBD2; v_call: TRBV7-2; j_call: TRBJ2-1; clone_size: NA; cdr3_nt: TGTGCCAGCAGCTTAGCGACTAGCGGGGGATACAATGAGCAGTTCTTC; cdr3_aa: CASSLATSGGYNEQFF
d_call: NA; v_call: TRBV28; j_call: TRBJ2-3; clone_size: NA; cdr3_nt: TGTGCCAGCAGGCTACCGGGGGCAGATACGCAGTATTTT; cdr3_aa: CASRLPGADTQYF
d_call: TRBD1; v_call: TRBV9; j_call: TRBJ2-5; clone_size: NA; cdr3_nt: TGTGCCAGCAGCGTAGGGACAGGGGTCGGCCAAGAGACCCAGTACTTC; cdr3_aa: CASSVGTGVGQETQYF
d_call: TRBD2; v_call: TRBV9; j_call: TRBJ2-3; clone_size: NA; cdr3_nt: TGTGCCAGCAGCGCGAGCGGGGGGCCTAGCACAGATACGCAGTATTTT; cdr3_aa: CASSASGGPSTDTQYF
d_call: NA; v_call: TRBV21-1; j_call: TRBJ1-5; clone_size: few; cdr3_nt: TGTGCCAGGAGGGACAGGCGAATCAATCAGCCCCAGCATTTT; cdr3_aa: CARRDRRINQPQHF
d_call: NA; v_call: TRBV28; j_call: TRBJ2-7; clone_size: few; cdr3_nt: TGTGCCAGCAGTTTGGAGGCGATATACGAGCAGTACTTC; cdr3_aa: CASSLEAIYEQYF
d_call: NA; v_call: TRBV13; j_call: TRBJ2-3; clone_size: NA; cdr3_nt: TGTGCCAGCAGCTTAGACCATACTGATACGCAGTATTTT; cdr3_aa: CASSLDHTDTQYF
d_call: NA; v_call: TRBV6-4; j_call: TRBJ2-2; clone_size: many; cdr3_nt: TGTGCCAGCAGTGAAGGAGGGACCGGGGAGCTGTTTTTT; cdr3_aa: CASSEGGTGELFF
d_call: NA; v_call: TRBV30; j_call: TRBJ2-3; clone_size: NA; cdr3_nt: TGTGCCTGGGGCGGGTCAGATACGCAGTATTTT; cdr3_aa: CAWGGSDTQYF
d_call: NA; v_call: TRBV4-2; j_call: TRBJ2-7; clone_size: NA; cdr3_nt: TGTGCCAGCAGCCAAGTCGGAGGTTCCTACGAGCAGTACTTC; cdr3_aa: CASSQVGGSYEQYF